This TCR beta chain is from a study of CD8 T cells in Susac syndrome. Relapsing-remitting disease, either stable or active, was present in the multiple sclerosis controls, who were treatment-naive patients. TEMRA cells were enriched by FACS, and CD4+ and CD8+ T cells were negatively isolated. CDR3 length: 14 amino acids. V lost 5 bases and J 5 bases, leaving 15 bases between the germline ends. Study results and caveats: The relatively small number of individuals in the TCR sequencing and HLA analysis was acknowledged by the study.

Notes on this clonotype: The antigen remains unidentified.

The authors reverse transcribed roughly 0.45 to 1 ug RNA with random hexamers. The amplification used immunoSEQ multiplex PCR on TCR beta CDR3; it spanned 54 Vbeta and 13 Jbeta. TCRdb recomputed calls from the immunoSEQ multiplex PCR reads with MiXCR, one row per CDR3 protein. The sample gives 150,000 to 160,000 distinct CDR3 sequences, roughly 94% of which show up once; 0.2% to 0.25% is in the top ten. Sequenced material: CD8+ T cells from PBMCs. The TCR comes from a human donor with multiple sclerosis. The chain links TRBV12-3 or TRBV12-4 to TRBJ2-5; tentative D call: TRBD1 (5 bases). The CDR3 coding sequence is TGTGCCAGCAGTCCCCCAAGGGGTTCGGAGACCCAGTACTTC. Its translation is CASSPPRGSETQYF.